The 30 T cell receptor beta chains given below trace back to one sample, sequenced in a study of blood T cell repertoires in COVID-19. Some clones are missing from TCRdb's copy, which holds only in-frame ones; the method was immunoSEQ multiplex PCR. The table lists roughly 230,000 clones, 90% of them singletons. Sequenced material: peripheral blood. The receptor source for this set is a woman aged 60-75 years with COVID-19, enrolled during active disease.

This clone was seen only a few times. The V gene is TRBV7-9, the J gene TRBJ1-1, with D possibly being TRBD1 (6 bases). This CDR3 region has 14 residues. The V gene's germline CDR1 is SEHNR and CDR2 FQNEAQ (reference sequence). V was trimmed by 5 bases and J by 2 bases, leaving 12 bases between them. The CDR3 DNA follows: TGTGCCAGCAGCCTGAACAGGGACAACACTGAAGCTTTCTTT. It translates to CASSLNRDNTEAFF.

This chain joins TRBV27 and TRBJ2-1, with D possibly TRBD2 on 7 matching bases. The CDR3 is 15 amino acids. Germline CDR1 and CDR2: MNHEY and SMNVEV (reference sequence). Trimming stripped 3 bases from V and 8 bases from J, with 17 bases between. The CDR3 DNA follows: TGTGCCAGCAGTTTGAGGGGGGGTGGAGGTTATGAGCAGTTCTTC. It specifies CASSLRGGGGYEQFF.

This chain joins TRBV6-5 and TRBJ1-2; no firm D call. Trimming took 2 bases from V and 7 from J, leaving 14 bases between them. The CDR3 sequence is 14 residues long. CDR1 and CDR2 (germline): MNHEY, SVGAGI. Here the CDR3 DNA reads TGTGCCAGCAGTTACAGCCGGGGATTGAGTGGCTACACCTTC. Translated, it gives CASSYSRGLSGYTF.

This chain uses TRBV9 with TRBJ2-2, with TRBD1 matching 9 bases. Unmatched junction bases numbered 8, after V lost 1 base and J lost 4 bases. There are 17 residues in the CDR3. Per the germline V gene, CDR1 is SGDLS and CDR2 is YYNGEE. CDR3 in amino acids: CASSVPDGTGSTGELFF. CDR3 DNA: TGTGCCAGCAGCGTACCAGACGGGACAGGGAGCACCGGGGAGCTGTTTTTT.

This clone was detected once. This chain's CDR3 is CASSLMAQETQYF. In DNA form, the CDR3 reads TGTGCCAGCAGCTTAATGGCACAAGAGACCCAGTACTTC. The J gene is TRBJ2-5, the V gene TRBV7-3; D is uncertain. Per the germline V gene, CDR1 is SGHTA and CDR2 is FQGTGA. This CDR3 region has 13 residues. V lost 1 base to trimming and J lost 2 bases, with 5 bases between them. Full variable domain (remainder filled in from reference TRBV7-3 and TRBJ2-5): GAGVSQTPSNKVTEKGKYVELRCDPISGHTALYWYRQSLGQGPEFLIYFQGTGAADDSGLPNDRFFAVRPEGSVSTLKIQRTERGDSAVYLCASSLMAQETQYFGPGTRLLVL.

This clone was picked up a small number of times. The gene calls are TRBV18 and TRBJ2-2, with TRBD1 identical over 10 bases. The CDR3 is 17 amino acids. CDR1 and CDR2 from the germline V gene are KGHSH and LQKENI. Trimming removed 4 bases from V and 3 bases from J; junction bases left unmatched: 8. The CDR3 spells CASSRLFGTGDTGELFF. For the CDR3, the DNA is TGTGCCAGCTCACGTCTCTTCGGGACAGGGGACACCGGGGAGCTGTTTTTT.

This sequence joins TRBV18 and TRBJ2-5; 7 bases agree with TRBD2. Germline lookup yields CDR1 KGHSH and CDR2 LQKENI. The CDR3 has 15 residues. J gave up 5 bases and V 6 bases, and 12 bases lay outside the gene matches. This CDR3 reads CASSSLGGGRETQYF. In DNA form, the CDR3 reads TGTGCCAGCTCCTCACTTGGCGGGGGAAGGGAGACCCAGTACTTC. The full variable domain, completed using reference TRBV18 and TRBJ2-5, is NAGVMQNPRHLVRRRGQEARLRCSPMKGHSHVYWYRQLPEEGLKFMVYLQKENIIDESGMPKERFSAEFPKEGPSILRIQQVVRGDSAAYFCASSSLGGGRETQYFGPGTRLLVL.

The genes are TRBV7-9 and TRBJ1-2, with TRBD1 matching 7 bases. The V segment lost 4 bases and the J segment 2 bases; nucleotides outside the gene matches: 7. CDR1 and CDR2 (germline): SEHNR, FQNEAQ (reference sequence). This CDR3 contains 15 residues. The CDR3 coding sequence is TGTGCCAGCAGCTCCTCGGACAGGATAAACTATGGCTACACCTTC. Encoded protein: CASSSSDRINYGYTF.

The genes are TRBV18 and TRBJ1-5; D gene ambiguous. The V gene's germline CDR1 is KGHSH and CDR2 LQKENI. This CDR3 spans 15 amino acids. Trimming stripped 3 bases from V and 0 bases from J, with 9 bases between. In DNA, the CDR3 is TGTGCCAGCTCACCGATGGCGGATAGCAATCAGCCCCAGCATTTT. Translation gives CASSPMADSNQPQHF.

This sequence joins TRBV19 and TRBJ1-1, with D possibly being TRBD1 (6 bases). The CDR3 consists of 15 residues. Germline CDR1 LNHDA, CDR2 SQIVND (reference sequence). V was cut by 2 bases and J by 4 bases, with 14 bases left in between. The CDR3 region is CASSIRSGGGTEAFF. DNA for the CDR3: TGTGCCAGTAGTATAAGATCGGGGGGCGGCACTGAAGCTTTCTTT.

The count of this clone is one. At one end, the junction sequence differs from germline, possibly due to a read error. CDR3 in DNA: TGTGCTAGCAGCCGAGACAGGGACACTGAAGCTTTCTTT. It yields the protein CASSRDRDTEAFF. This sequence joins TRBV7-7 and TRBJ1-1, with TRBD1 matching 7 bases. The CDR3 is made up of 13 amino acids. CDR1 SSHAT and CDR2 FNYEAQ come from the germline V gene (reference sequence).

The table lists this clone with a count of one. J is TRBJ1-1 and V is TRBV29-1, with D possibly being TRBD1 (5 bases). The CDR3 covers 16 residues. Germline V gene lookup returns CDR1 SQVTM and CDR2 ANQGSEA. V lost 7 bases and J 5 bases, leaving 26 bases between the germline ends. The CDR3 here is CSAKKPSMAGQTEAFF. The DNA of the CDR3 is TGCAGCGCAAAAAAGCCCAGTATGGCAGGGCAAACTGAAGCTTTCTTT.

The chain uses TRBV12-3 or TRBV12-4 and TRBJ1-5; no clear D. This CDR3 is 13 amino acids long. Trimming took 1 base from V and 3 from J, leaving 4 bases between them. Here the CDR3 DNA reads TGTGCCAGCAGTTTAGGGCCCAATCAGCCCCAGCATTTT. Protein sequence: CASSLGPNQPQHF.

The chain couples TRBV7-8 to TRBJ2-6; D gene uncertain. The CDR3 extends over 16 amino acids. V dropped 0 bases and J dropped 0 bases, with 6 bases sitting between them. Germline-derived CDR1 and CDR2 are SGHVS and FQNEAQ. The CDR3 coding sequence is TGTGCCAGCAGCTTAGCGAGTAGCTCTGGGGCCAACGTCCTGACTTTC. As protein: CASSLASSSGANVLTF.

CDR3 DNA: TGTGCCAGCAGCCAGGACAGCAATAGCAATCAGCCCCAGCATTTT. Encoded protein: CASSQDSNSNQPQHF. The rearrangement links TRBV7-2 to TRBJ1-5; the D gene is possibly TRBD1 (6 bases). Germline-derived CDR1 and CDR2 are SGHTA and FQGNSA. Trimming shortened V by 5 bases and J by 0 bases, and 11 bases separated the two germline ends. The CDR3 is made up of 15 amino acids.

The V gene is TRBV5-6, the J gene TRBJ2-1, with D perhaps matching TRBD2 (5 bases). Trimming took 0 bases from V and 0 from J, leaving 13 bases between them. Germline values: CDR1 SGHDT, CDR2 YYEEEE. There are 17 residues in the CDR3. The DNA of the CDR3 is TGTGCCAGCAGCTTGGTCGGAGGCTTAAGCTCCTACAATGAGCAGTTCTTC. It yields the protein CASSLVGGLSSYNEQFF.

The sample holds one count of this clone. The chain couples TRBV3-1 (or the pseudogene TRBV3-2) to TRBJ1-2; TRBD1 is a possible D gene (5 bases). V was clipped by 4 bases and J by 5 bases, with 8 bases between them. Germline V gene lookup returns CDR1 LGHDT and CDR2 YNNKEL (reference sequence). This CDR3 is built from 12 residues. The CDR3 is CASSRTTYGYTF. CDR3 DNA: TGTGCCAGCAGCCGGACAACTTATGGCTACACCTTC.

The chain is built from TRBV7-8 and TRBJ2-3; D call uncertain. The CDR3 totals 14 residues. V was clipped by 3 bases and J by 6 bases, with 13 bases between them. Germline CDR1 reads SGHVS; CDR2 reads FQNEAQ. The CDR3 region is CASSLGTHGDTQYF. The CDR3 region has the DNA TGTGCCAGCAGCTTGGGTACCCACGGGGATACGCAGTATTTT.

In its sample, this clone was seen once. The V call is TRBV9, the J call TRBJ1-6; D not certain. The ends were cut back, 2 bases at V and 9 bases at J, with 6 bases in the middle. CDR3 size: 12 residues. Germline CDR1 reads SGDLS; CDR2 reads YYNGEE. The CDR3 loop is CASSVGLSPLHF. The CDR3 nucleotides read TGTGCCAGCAGCGTGGGCCTTTCACCCCTCCACTTT. Looking up the rest from reference TRBV9 and TRBJ1-6 gives the full variable domain: DSGVTQTPKHLITATGQRVTLRCSPRSGDLSVYWYQQSLDQGLQFLIQYYNGEERAKGNILERFSAQQFPDLHSELNLSSLELGDSALYFCASSVGLSPLHFGNGTRLTVT.

In this sample, this clone turned up a few times. The V gene is TRBV5-6, the J gene TRBJ1-1, with unresolved D. Deletions cut 4 bases from V and 5 bases from J, with 12 bases between. Germline V gene sequence: CDR1 SGHDT, CDR2 YYEEEE. The CDR3 has 13 amino acids. CDR3 sequence: CASSPDVGTEAFF. For the CDR3, the DNA is TGTGCCAGCAGCCCCGATGTCGGTACTGAAGCTTTCTTT.

The rearrangement links TRBV9 to TRBJ2-1; D is possibly TRBD1 (5 bases). Trimming stripped 0 bases from V and 4 bases from J, with 8 bases between. The CDR3 contains 14 residues. Germline-derived CDR1 and CDR2 are SGDLS and YYNGEE. The CDR3 region is CASSVAPGYNEQFF. In DNA form, the CDR3 reads TGTGCCAGCAGCGTAGCTCCAGGGTACAATGAGCAGTTCTTC.

The chain has TRBV6-6 and TRBJ1-1, with D possibly being TRBD1 (6 bases). V lost 0 bases, J lost 7 bases, and 18 bases lay in between. Germline CDR1 MNHNY, CDR2 SVGAGI (reference sequence). The CDR3 has 16 amino acids. The CDR3 loop is CASSYSSRRGAVEAFF. CDR3 nucleotide sequence: TGTGCCAGCAGTTACTCGAGTCGCCGGGGGGCAGTTGAAGCTTTCTTT.

This chain joins TRBV19 and TRBJ2-1; a weak D match, TRBD1 (6 bases). The CDR3 is 9 amino acids. Germline V gene lookup returns CDR1 LNHDA and CDR2 SQIVND (reference sequence). V was shortened by 9 bases and J by 10 bases, with 7 bases between the two germline ends. CDR3 region: CASGTEQFF. For the CDR3, the DNA is TGTGCCAGCGGGACAGAGCAGTTCTTC.

This chain connects TRBV27 to TRBJ2-1; D remains ambiguous. The V gene's germline CDR1 is MNHEY and CDR2 SMNVEV (reference sequence). V was clipped by 2 bases and J by 7 bases, with 18 bases between them. There are 16 residues in the CDR3. DNA of the CDR3: TGTGCCAGCAGTTTAGAATTTGGGCGCAGGTTGAATGAGCAGTTCTTC. Residues: CASSLEFGRRLNEQFF.

J is TRBJ1-5 and V is TRBV10-3, with a tentative D call TRBD1 (5 bases). Germline V gene sequence: CDR1 ENHRY, CDR2 SYGVKD. CDR3 length: 14 residues. Trimming shortened V by 8 bases and J by 7 bases, and 18 bases separated the two germline ends. CDR3 coding DNA: TGTGCCATCTCCCCTGATCAGGGTCAGCAGCCCCAGCATTTT. Translated: CAISPDQGQQPQHF.

This clone appeared a single time. The chain links TRBV15 to TRBJ2-4; TRBD1 agrees at 9 bases. The CDR3 extends over 16 amino acids. J lost 8 bases, V lost 0 bases, and 8 bases had no gene match. Germline-derived CDR1 and CDR2 are LNHNV and YYDKDF (reference sequence). CDR3 nucleotides: TGTGCCACCAGCAGAGATAGCCAGACAGGGGGGGACATTCAGTACTTC. This translates into CATSRDSQTGGDIQYF.

The V gene is TRBV5-4, the J gene TRBJ2-7; 7 bases line up with TRBD2. The CDR3 runs 16 residues. The trim removed 5 bases at V and 0 bases at J, leaving 11 bases unmatched. CDR1 is SGHNT, CDR2 YYREEE, per germline (reference sequence). In nucleotides, the CDR3 is TGTGCCAGCAGTGCCGGGGGGACGGCGGGCTCCTACGAGCAGTACTTC. Protein sequence: CASSAGGTAGSYEQYF.

V usage is TRBV7-2 and J usage is TRBJ2-5; no clear D gene. CDR1 SGHTA and CDR2 FQGNSA come from the germline V gene. The V gene lost 5 bases and the J gene lost 3 bases, with 10 bases spanning the gap. CDR3 length: 13 residues. The CDR3 region is CASSQLEEETQYF. The CDR3 DNA sequence: TGTGCCAGCAGCCAGCTAGAGGAAGAGACCCAGTACTTC.

V is TRBV28 and J is TRBJ1-2, with D possibly being TRBD1 (6 bases). Looked up from germline, CDR1 is MDHEN and CDR2 is SYDVKM. The CDR3 runs 15 residues. The germline V and J ends were trimmed by 2 bases and 4 bases, with 14 bases remaining between them. CDR3 sequence (DNA): TGTGCCAGCAGTTTACATAGGACAGCCGCCTATGGCTACACCTTC. It yields the protein CASSLHRTAAYGYTF.

V usage is TRBV5-1 and J usage is TRBJ1-5; D gene uncertain. Germline values: CDR1 SGHRS, CDR2 YFSETQ. Trimming removed 1 base from V and 5 bases from J, with 7 bases in between. CDR3 size: 13 residues. Written as DNA, the CDR3 is TGCGCCAGCAGCTTGAGGGAGGATCAGCCCCAGCATTTT. As protein: CASSLREDQPQHF.